A single sample gave rise to the 24 T cell receptor beta chains below, sequenced in a study of T cell responses to AZD1222 COVID-19 vaccine. Measured with immunoSEQ multiplex PCR; TCRdb has only the in-frame clones, and not every one. The profile shows roughly 78,000 clones, 70% to 85% of them singletons. The input for sequencing was peripheral blood, taken on day 0 of AZD1222 vaccination. All receptors derive from an adult in good health.

The J gene is TRBJ2-1, the V gene TRBV3-1 (or the pseudogene TRBV3-2); 10 positions match TRBD1. Germline assignment: CDR1 LGHDT and CDR2 YNNKEL (reference sequence). Trimming took 1 base from V and 7 from J; bases not matched to a gene: 4. The CDR3 is made up of 15 amino acids. This CDR3 reads CASSQGQGAVNEQFF. In nucleotides, the CDR3 is TGTGCCAGCAGCCAAGGACAGGGGGCGGTGAATGAGCAGTTCTTC.

The rearrangement links TRBV11-2 to TRBJ1-5; 7 bases fit TRBD1. Germline V gene lookup returns CDR1 SGHAT and CDR2 FQNNGV. V lost 5 bases to trimming and J lost 7 bases; unmatched junction nucleotides: 14. There are 16 residues in the CDR3. The chain's CDR3 is CASSPGGEGIGQPQHF. The CDR3 DNA is TGTGCCAGCAGCCCAGGGGGGGAGGGGATAGGACAGCCCCAGCATTTT.

J is TRBJ1-2 and V is TRBV27, with D hard to call. CDR1 MNHEY and CDR2 SMNVEV come from the germline V gene (reference sequence). V lost 10 bases to trimming and J lost 8 bases, with 14 bases between them. This CDR3 has 11 residues. CDR3 DNA sequence: TGTGCCACCGGTTTTTCCTCCGGCTACACCTTC. It yields the protein CATGFSSGYTF.

The rearrangement joins TRBV5-6 to TRBJ1-3; 10 bases are shared with TRBD1. Germline V gene data show CDR1 as SGHDT and CDR2 as YYEEEE. This CDR3 is built from 18 residues. V lost 4 bases and J lost 4; bases outside the gene matches: 14. The CDR3 sequence: CASSLEMGQGFSGNTIYF. For the CDR3, the DNA is TGTGCCAGCAGCCTGGAGATGGGACAGGGGTTTTCAGGAAACACCATATATTTT.

The V gene is TRBV11-1, the J gene TRBJ2-7; the D call may be TRBD1 or TRBD2 (6 bases each). The V end was cut by 4 bases, the J end by 5 bases, with 18 bases between. CDR1 is SGHAT and CDR2 is FQDESV in the germline V gene (reference sequence). The CDR3 covers 15 residues. CDR3 in DNA: TGTGCCAGCAGCTATTTGGGGGGCCCAGGGAACGAGCAGTACTTC. It encodes CASSYLGGPGNEQYF.

The gene calls are TRBV12-3 or TRBV12-4 and TRBJ2-7; a weak D match, TRBD1 (6 bases). This CDR3 is 13 amino acids long. The V end lost 3 bases, the J end lost 4 bases, and 10 bases lay between the germline ends. CDR3 coding DNA: TGTGCCAGCAGTTTTACAGGGCTTTACGAGCAGTACTTC. Amino acids: CASSFTGLYEQYF.

This clone came up once. V and J are TRBV24-1 and TRBJ1-1, with D hard to call. Germline V lookup: CDR1 KGHDR, CDR2 SFDVKD. The CDR3 is 15 residues long. V lost 0 bases and J lost 4, with 11 bases in between. The CDR3: CATSDLGLQSTEAFF. CDR3 coding DNA: TGTGCCACCAGTGATTTGGGGCTCCAGAGCACTGAAGCTTTCTTT.

The genes are TRBV29-1 and TRBJ2-5, with D maybe TRBD2 (6 bases). The ends were cut back, 3 bases at V and 2 bases at J, with 10 bases in the middle. Germline CDR1 reads SQVTM; CDR2 reads ANQGSEA. The CDR3 runs 13 residues. The CDR3 coding sequence is TGCAGCGTTGAGGACTACCTGCAAGAGACCCAGTACTTC. Its translation: CSVEDYLQETQYF.

This chain uses TRBV6-2 or TRBV6-3 with TRBJ1-6; 7 bases align to TRBD1. Germline loops: CDR1 MNHEY, CDR2 SVGEGT. The CDR3 spans 15 residues. Losses at the gene ends were 5 bases for V and 8 bases for J; bases not matched to a gene: 9. This CDR3 is CASSDTGTAYSPLHF. DNA of the CDR3: TGTGCCAGCAGTGACACCGGGACAGCCTATTCACCCCTCCACTTT.

The chain carries TRBV4-3 and TRBJ2-1, with 8 bases aligning to TRBD2. This CDR3 is 17 amino acids long. Trimming removed 4 bases from V and 3 bases from J; junction bases left unmatched: 11. Germline loops: CDR1 LGHNA, CDR2 YSLEER. The CDR3 sequence: CASSREDGTSVYNEQFF. CDR3 bases: TGCGCCAGCAGCCGAGAAGACGGGACTAGTGTCTACAATGAGCAGTTCTTC.

This chain connects TRBV27 to TRBJ1-1; D gene ambiguous. Germline V CDR1 and CDR2: MNHEY, SMNVEV (reference sequence). The ends were cut back, 7 bases at V and 1 base at J, with 13 bases in the middle. The CDR3 loop spans 14 amino acids. The CDR3: CASMVGVKNTEAFF. The CDR3 DNA is TGTGCCAGCATGGTGGGCGTGAAGAACACTGAAGCTTTCTTT.

By share of the sample, this clone is medium-sized (0.01 to 0.1%). The chain has TRBV5-1 and TRBJ2-1, with TRBD2 matching 16 bases. This CDR3 contains 20 residues. Looked up from germline, CDR1 is SGHRS and CDR2 is YFSETQ. V shed 4 bases, J shed 8 bases, and the junction held 18 bases outside the gene matches. The CDR3 bases are TGCGCCAGCAGCCCCTTTCCAGAGTCCGGGACTAGCGGGAGGGCCGATGAGCAGTTCTTC. Translating gives CASSPFPESGTSGRADEQFF.

This chain uses TRBV7-2 with TRBJ2-7; D might be TRBD2 (5 bases). Germline V lookup: CDR1 SGHTA, CDR2 FQGNSA. This CDR3 region has 11 residues. Between the trimmed V and J ends, which lost 5 bases and 7 bases, there was a span of 9 bases. CDR3 sequence reads: CASSLRGEQYF. CDR3 nucleotide sequence: TGTGCCAGCAGCCTTCGCGGGGAGCAGTACTTC.

The chain joins TRBV19 to TRBJ1-1; D is unresolved. The CDR3 is 16 residues long. CDR1 is LNHDA and CDR2 is SQIVND in the germline V gene (reference sequence). The ends were cut back, 5 bases at V and 4 bases at J, with 20 bases in the middle. The CDR3 coding sequence is TGTGCCAGTAGTCGTACTTACACCGAGGCGGGCACTGAAGCTTTCTTT. Residues: CASSRTYTEAGTEAFF.

The chain uses TRBV11-2 and TRBJ1-1; a possible D gene is TRBD1 (5 bases). The length of the CDR3 is 13 residues. The germline V and J ends were trimmed by 3 bases and 1 base, with 6 bases remaining between them. Per the germline V gene, CDR1 is SGHAT and CDR2 is FQNNGV. DNA for the CDR3: TGTGCCAGCAGCTTCGACAGGAACACTGAAGCTTTCTTT. This encodes CASSFDRNTEAFF.

The chain employs TRBV4-3 and TRBJ2-2; D is uncertain. CDR1 is LGHNA, CDR2 YSLEER, per germline. Trimming removed 0 bases from V and 2 bases from J, with 10 bases in between. This CDR3 has 16 residues. The chain's CDR3 is CASSQEKGPNTGELFF. The CDR3 nucleotides read TGCGCCAGCAGCCAAGAGAAGGGTCCTAACACCGGGGAGCTGTTTTTT.

The genes are TRBV20-1 and TRBJ2-4; D gene ambiguous. Per germline, CDR1 DFQATT and CDR2 SNEGSKA (reference sequence). The CDR3 extends over 13 amino acids. V was clipped by 6 bases and J by 0 bases, with 9 bases between them. CDR3: CSASTRAKNIQYF. CDR3 coding DNA: TGCAGTGCAAGTACCAGAGCCAAAAACATTCAGTACTTC.

The chain employs TRBV19 and TRBJ1-1; D possibly corresponds to TRBD1 (5 bases). CDR1 LNHDA and CDR2 SQIVND come from the germline V gene (reference sequence). This CDR3 region has 14 residues. The germline V and J ends were trimmed by 7 bases and 1 base, with 13 bases remaining between them. Written as DNA, the CDR3 is TGTGCCAGTACCCCGGGAGGGGCGAACACTGAAGCTTTCTTT. Translating gives CASTPGGANTEAFF.

The J gene is TRBJ2-2, the V gene TRBV24-1; 7 nucleotides line up with TRBD1. Germline V CDR1 and CDR2: KGHDR, SFDVKD. There are 18 residues in the CDR3. Germline trimming cut 8 bases from V and 8 bases from J; bases unmatched to any gene: 22. The DNA for the CDR3 is TGTGCCACCATCCGGGACAGAACCGGAGATTTAGCTTCGGGGGAGCTGTTTTTT. Protein product: CATIRDRTGDLASGELFF.

The genes are TRBV28 and TRBJ2-1; D ambiguous. V was clipped by 3 bases and J by 5 bases, with 5 bases between them. The CDR3 extends over 12 amino acids. The germline V gene has CDR1 MDHEN and CDR2 SYDVKM. CDR3 protein: CASSLTNNEQFF. In DNA form, the CDR3 reads TGTGCCAGCAGTTTGACAAACAATGAGCAGTTCTTC.

V and J are TRBV6-5 and TRBJ1-2; D gene uncertain. Germline loops: CDR1 MNHEY, CDR2 SVGAGI. The CDR3 contains 12 residues. V was cut by 6 bases and J by 2 bases, with 7 bases left in between. The CDR3 spells CASRRENYGYTF. CDR3 coding DNA: TGTGCCAGCAGGAGGGAAAACTATGGCTACACCTTC.

J is TRBJ2-3 and V is TRBV6-5; no clear D gene. CDR1 is MNHEY, CDR2 SVGAGI, per germline. The V end lost 0 bases, the J end lost 4 bases, and 5 bases lay between the germline ends. CDR3 length: 13 amino acids. The DNA of the CDR3 is TGTGCCAGCAGTTACTCCAGAGCAGATACGCAGTATTTT. Residues: CASSYSRADTQYF.

The chain links TRBV7-2 to TRBJ1-1, with a possible D match to TRBD1 (5 bases). The germline V gene has CDR1 SGHTA and CDR2 FQGNSA. This CDR3 has 14 amino acids. Trimming cost V 3 bases and J 0 bases, with 8 bases left between them. DNA for the CDR3: TGTGCCAGCAGCTTCACAGGATTGAACACTGAAGCTTTCTTT. Its protein product is CASSFTGLNTEAFF.

This clone was picked up one time. The chain couples TRBV9 to TRBJ2-7; 10 bases are a match to TRBD2. The V segment lost 0 bases and the J segment 0 bases; nucleotides outside the gene matches: 3. Germline loops: CDR1 SGDLS, CDR2 YYNGEE. This CDR3 has 16 residues. The chain's CDR3 is CASSVDASGSSYEQYF. In DNA form, the CDR3 reads TGTGCCAGCAGCGTAGATGCTAGCGGGAGCTCCTACGAGCAGTACTTC.